Shown below are 20 T cell receptor beta chains from a single sample sequenced in a study of blood T cell repertoires in COVID-19. Measured with immunoSEQ multiplex PCR; TCRdb has only the in-frame clones, and not every one. This sample has tens of thousands of clones, with roughly 90% found just once. The specimen sequenced was peripheral blood. These receptors all stem from a human donor in a cohort sampled during active COVID-19.

The rearrangement joins TRBV25-1 to TRBJ1-2; D is possibly TRBD1 (6 bases). Germline values: CDR1 MGHDK, CDR2 SYGVNS. With 9 bases removed from V and 5 bases from J, the gap between germline ends came to 16 bases. This CDR3 is built from 13 residues. CDR3 in amino acids: CASRLQGSYGYTF. The CDR3 nucleotides are TGTGCCAGTCGATTACAGGGTTCATATGGCTACACCTTC.

This chain connects TRBV7-8 to TRBJ2-1; TRBD1 aligns across 7 bases. V was clipped by 5 bases and J by 6 bases; unmatched bases: 4. The CDR3 consists of 13 residues. The V gene's germline CDR1 is SGHVS and CDR2 FQNEAQ. CDR3: CASSLDRSNEQFF. For the CDR3, the DNA is TGTGCCAGCAGCCTGGACAGGAGCAATGAGCAGTTCTTC.

The rearrangement uses TRBV19 and TRBJ2-7; 7 bases match TRBD1. The V segment lost 2 bases and the J segment 4 bases; nucleotides outside the gene matches: 2. Germline loops: CDR1 LNHDA, CDR2 SQIVND (reference sequence). CDR3 length equals 13 residues. The DNA of the CDR3 is TGTGCCAGTAGTATACGACAGGGTTACGAGCAGTACTTC. This codes for CASSIRQGYEQYF. The variable domain in full, completed from reference TRBV19 and TRBJ2-7, reads DGGITQSPKYLFRKEGQNVTLSCEQNLNHDAMYWYRQDPGQGLRLIYYSQIVNDFQKGDIAEGYSVSREKKESFPLTVTSAQKNPTAFYLCASSIRQGYEQYFGPGTRLTVT.

This clone came up once. CDR3 sequence (DNA): TGTGCCAGCAGCCAAGTAAGGGACAGGGGTCGCGCCATATATTTT. This gives the protein CASSQVRDRGRAIYF. J is TRBJ1-3 and V is TRBV3-1 (or the pseudogene TRBV3-2); 10 bases map to TRBD1. The CDR3 contains 15 residues. The ends lost 1 base at V and 11 bases at J; junction bases unmatched: 8. From germline, CDR1 is LGHDT and CDR2 YNNKEL (reference sequence).

J is TRBJ2-1 and V is TRBV30, with D tentatively TRBD2 (5 bases). Germline V gene lookup returns CDR1 GTSNPN and CDR2 SVGIG (reference sequence). The V end was cut by 5 bases, the J end by 7 bases, with 12 bases between. The CDR3 sequence is 12 residues long. The CDR3 region is CAWGLLLNEQFF. The CDR3, as DNA: TGTGCCTGGGGACTCCTCCTGAATGAGCAGTTCTTC.

The rearrangement uses TRBV4-2 and TRBJ2-7; the D gene is possibly TRBD2 (6 bases). This CDR3 is 14 amino acids long. The germline CDR1 and CDR2 sequences are LGHNA and YNFKEQ. Trimming left V 0 bases short and J 7 bases short, with 13 bases between. The CDR3 reads CASSQDRGRGEQYF. CDR3 in DNA: TGTGCCAGCAGCCAAGATCGGGGGAGAGGGGAGCAGTACTTC.

This chain joins TRBV5-5 and TRBJ1-2; tentative D call: TRBD1 (5 bases). The germline V gene has CDR1 SGHKS and CDR2 YYEKEE (reference sequence). V lost 0 bases, J lost 7 bases, and 10 bases lay in between. CDR3 length: 13 amino acids. The CDR3 DNA reads as TGTGCCAGCAGCTTGGAGGGGTTGGGTGGCTACACCTTC. This encodes CASSLEGLGGYTF.

CDR3 nucleotide sequence: TGTGCCAGCAGCCCCGGGCAGGGAACAGATACGCAGTATTTT. Translation: CASSPGQGTDTQYF. The chain combines TRBV6-5 with TRBJ2-3, with a possible D match to TRBD1 (5 bases). The V and J ends lost 6 bases and 3 bases respectively, with 13 bases between them. Germline CDR1 is MNHEY and CDR2 is SVGAGI. There are 14 residues in the CDR3.

This clone came up a few times. V and J are TRBV2 and TRBJ2-7; tentatively, D is TRBD1 (6 bases). CDR3 length equals 15 residues. CDR1 and CDR2 (germline): SNHLY, FYNNEI. With 4 bases removed from V and 2 bases from J, the gap between germline ends came to 15 bases. The CDR3 coding sequence is TGTGCCAGCAGTGTGGCCCCCGGGACACCCTACGAGCAGTACTTC. As protein: CASSVAPGTPYEQYF. Combining the CDR3 with reference TRBV2 and TRBJ2-7 gives the whole variable domain EPEVTQTPSHQVTQMGQEVILRCVPISNHLYFYWYRQILGQKVEFLVSFYNNEISEKSEIFDDQFSVERPDGSNFTLKIRSTKLEDSAMYFCASSVAPGTPYEQYFGPGTRLTVT.

The chain employs TRBV27 and TRBJ2-1; 7 bases agree with TRBD2. Germline assignment: CDR1 MNHEY and CDR2 SMNVEV (reference sequence). The CDR3 extends over 13 amino acids. V trimming: 6 bases; J trimming: 9 bases; junction bases outside the gene matches: 8. CDR3 nucleotides: TGTGCCAGCAGCTGGGCGGGGGAGGGTGAGCAGTTCTTC. This gives the protein CASSWAGEGEQFF.

This clone was detected only once. The V call is TRBV19, the J call TRBJ1-2; 10 bases match TRBD1. Germline CDR1 is LNHDA and CDR2 is SQIVND (reference sequence). Trimming cost V 6 bases and J 4 bases; bases outside gene matches: 2. CDR3 size: 13 residues. The CDR3 DNA is TGTGCCAGTAGGGGACAGGGGCTCTATGGCTACACCTTC. It specifies CASRGQGLYGYTF. Full variable domain (rest looked up from reference TRBV19 and TRBJ1-2): DGGITQSPKYLFRKEGQNVTLSCEQNLNHDAMYWYRQDPGQGLRLIYYSQIVNDFQKGDIAEGYSVSREKKESFPLTVTSAQKNPTAFYLCASRGQGLYGYTFGSGTRLTVV.

The chain uses TRBV28 and TRBJ2-7; D gene uncertain. The germline V gene has CDR1 MDHEN and CDR2 SYDVKM. V was trimmed by 4 bases and J by 3 bases, leaving 10 bases between them. The CDR3 loop spans 13 amino acids. The CDR3 sequence: CASSSGPNYEQYF. As DNA, the CDR3 is TGTGCCAGCAGTTCGGGTCCAAACTACGAGCAGTACTTC.

The gene calls are TRBV15 and TRBJ1-1; TRBD1 agrees at 12 bases. This CDR3 contains 16 residues. CDR1 is LNHNV and CDR2 is YYDKDF in the germline V gene (reference sequence). The ends lost 3 bases at V and 1 base at J; junction bases unmatched: 3. CDR3 in amino acids: CATSRGQGAGNTEAFF. In DNA form, the CDR3 reads TGTGCCACCAGCAGGGGACAGGGGGCCGGGAACACTGAAGCTTTCTTT. Full variable domain (outside the CDR3, taken from reference TRBV15 and TRBJ1-1): DAMVIQNPRYQVTQFGKPVTLSCSQTLNHNVMYWYQQKSSQAPKLLFHYYDKDFNNEADTPDNFQSRRPNTSFCFLDIRSPGLGDTAMYLCATSRGQGAGNTEAFFGQGTRLTVV.

The chain combines TRBV7-6 with TRBJ2-1, with a possible D match to TRBD1 (6 bases). Deletions cut 5 bases from V and 2 bases from J, with 13 bases between. This CDR3 comprises 15 residues. The germline V gene encodes CDR1 SGHVS and CDR2 FNYEAQ. CDR3 region: CASSVTGNTYNEQFF. CDR3 DNA sequence: TGTGCCAGCAGCGTTACAGGGAACACCTACAATGAGCAGTTCTTC.

This chain links TRBV3-1 (or the pseudogene TRBV3-2) with TRBJ2-7; D is uncertain. There are 15 residues in the CDR3. The germline gives CDR1 LGHDT, CDR2 YNNKEL (reference sequence). The V and J ends lost 0 bases and 0 bases respectively, with 9 bases between them. The CDR3 reads CASSQDHLGSYEQYF. As DNA, the CDR3 is TGTGCCAGCAGCCAAGATCATCTAGGCTCCTACGAGCAGTACTTC.

Concerning this clone itself: The junction and the germline gene differ at one end; a read error may be behind it. The V and J genes are TRBV5-4 and TRBJ1-1, with D tentatively TRBD1 (5 bases). This CDR3 has 12 residues. From germline, CDR1 is SGHNT and CDR2 YYREEE (reference sequence). CDR3 DNA: TGTGCCAGCAGCTTGCGGACAACTCGGCCCCTCTTT. Translating it yields CASSLRTTRPLF.

The chain uses TRBV6-1 and TRBJ2-5, with D unclear. The CDR3 is made up of 13 amino acids. Germline values: CDR1 MNHNS, CDR2 SASEGT. Trimming took off 3 bases at V and 2 bases at J, with 7 bases between the two ends. Here the CDR3 reads CASSDGPQETQYF. In nucleotides, the CDR3 is TGTGCCAGCAGTGATGGCCCTCAAGAGACCCAGTACTTC.

This rearrangement joins TRBV11-2 to TRBJ2-3, with D possibly matching TRBD1 (6 bases). CDR1 and CDR2 (germline): SGHAT, FQNNGV. There are 18 residues in the CDR3. With 5 bases removed from V and 0 bases from J, the gap between germline ends came to 21 bases. As DNA, the CDR3 is TGTGCCAGCAGCCCCATTGGTTTGGGGGCCACTAGCACAGATACGCAGTATTTT. This gives the protein CASSPIGLGATSTDTQYF.

V usage is TRBV5-1 and J usage is TRBJ1-1; D unresolved. CDR3 size: 14 residues. V was clipped by 0 bases and J by 0 bases, with 6 bases between them. Per germline, CDR1 SGHRS and CDR2 YFSETQ. CDR3 nucleotide sequence: TGCGCCAGCAGCTTGGCAGAATTGAACACTGAAGCTTTCTTT. This codes for CASSLAELNTEAFF. Based on the CDR3 plus reference TRBV5-1 and TRBJ1-1, the full variable domain is KAGVTQTPRYLIKTRGQQVTLSCSPISGHRSVSWYQQTPGQGLQFLFEYFSETQRNKGNFPGRFSGRQFSNSRSEMNVSTLELGDSALYLCASSLAELNTEAFFGQGTRLTVV.

The chain links TRBV18 to TRBJ2-5; 12 bases fit TRBD2. The J segment lost 2 bases and the V segment lost 4 bases, leaving 2 bases of the junction unmatched. The CDR3 contains 15 residues. The germline V gene encodes CDR1 KGHSH and CDR2 LQKENI. The CDR3 DNA follows: TGTGCCAGCTCACAACTAGCGGGGGGACAAGAGACCCAGTACTTC. Protein product: CASSQLAGGQETQYF.